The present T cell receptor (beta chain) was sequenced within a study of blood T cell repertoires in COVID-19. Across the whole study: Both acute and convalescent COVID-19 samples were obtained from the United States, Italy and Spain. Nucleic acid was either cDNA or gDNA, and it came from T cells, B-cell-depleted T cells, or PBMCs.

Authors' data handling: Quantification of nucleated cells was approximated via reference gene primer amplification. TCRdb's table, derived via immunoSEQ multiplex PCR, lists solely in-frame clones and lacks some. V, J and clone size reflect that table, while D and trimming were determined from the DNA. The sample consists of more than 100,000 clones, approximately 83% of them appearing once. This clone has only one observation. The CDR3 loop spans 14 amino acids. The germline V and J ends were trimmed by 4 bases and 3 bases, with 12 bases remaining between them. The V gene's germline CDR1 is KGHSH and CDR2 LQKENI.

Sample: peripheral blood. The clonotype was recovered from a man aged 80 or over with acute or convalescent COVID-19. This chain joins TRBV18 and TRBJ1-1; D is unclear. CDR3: CASSHRSADTEAFF. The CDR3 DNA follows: TGTGCCAGCTCACACAGATCCGCTGACACTGAAGCTTTCTTT.